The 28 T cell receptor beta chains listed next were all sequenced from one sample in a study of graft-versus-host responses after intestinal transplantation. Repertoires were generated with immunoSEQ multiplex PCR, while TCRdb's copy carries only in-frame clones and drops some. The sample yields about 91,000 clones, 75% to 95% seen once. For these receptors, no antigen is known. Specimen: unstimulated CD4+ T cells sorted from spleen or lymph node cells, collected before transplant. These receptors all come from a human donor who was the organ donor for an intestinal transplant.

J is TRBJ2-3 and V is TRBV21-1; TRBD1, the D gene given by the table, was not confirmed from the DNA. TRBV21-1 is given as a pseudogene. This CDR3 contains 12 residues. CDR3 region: CARRGGFDTQYF. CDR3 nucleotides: TGTGCCAGACGAGGGGGTTTCGATACGCAGTATTTT.

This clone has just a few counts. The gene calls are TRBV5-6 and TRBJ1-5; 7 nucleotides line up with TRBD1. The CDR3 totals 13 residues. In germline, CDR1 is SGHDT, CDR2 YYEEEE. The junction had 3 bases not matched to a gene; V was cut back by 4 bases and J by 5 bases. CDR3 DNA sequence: TGTGCCAGCAGCCTAGACAGGGATCAGCCCCAGCATTTT. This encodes CASSLDRDQPQHF.

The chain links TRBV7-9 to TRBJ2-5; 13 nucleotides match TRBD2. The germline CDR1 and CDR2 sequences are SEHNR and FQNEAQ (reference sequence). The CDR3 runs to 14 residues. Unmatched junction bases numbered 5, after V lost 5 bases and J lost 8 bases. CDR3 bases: TGTGCCAGCAGCCCCGGGACTAGCGGGGAAACCCAGTACTTC. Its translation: CASSPGTSGETQYF. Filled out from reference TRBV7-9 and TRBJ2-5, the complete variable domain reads DTGVSQNPRHKITKRGQNVTFRCDPISEHNRLYWYRQTLGQGPEFLTYFQNEAQLEKSRLLSDRFSAERPKGSFSTLEIQRTEQGDSAMYLCASSPGTSGETQYFGPGTRLLVL.

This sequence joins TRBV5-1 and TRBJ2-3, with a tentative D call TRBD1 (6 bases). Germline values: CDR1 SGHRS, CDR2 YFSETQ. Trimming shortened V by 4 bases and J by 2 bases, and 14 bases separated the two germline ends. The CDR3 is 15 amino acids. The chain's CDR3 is CASSQYRDNTDTQYF. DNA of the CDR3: TGCGCCAGCAGCCAATATCGGGACAACACAGATACGCAGTATTTT.

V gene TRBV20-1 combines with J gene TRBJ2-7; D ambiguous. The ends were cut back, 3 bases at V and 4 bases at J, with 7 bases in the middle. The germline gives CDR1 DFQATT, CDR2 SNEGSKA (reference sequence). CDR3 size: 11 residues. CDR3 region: CSASEDYEQYF. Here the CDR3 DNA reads TGCAGTGCTAGTGAGGATTACGAGCAGTACTTC.

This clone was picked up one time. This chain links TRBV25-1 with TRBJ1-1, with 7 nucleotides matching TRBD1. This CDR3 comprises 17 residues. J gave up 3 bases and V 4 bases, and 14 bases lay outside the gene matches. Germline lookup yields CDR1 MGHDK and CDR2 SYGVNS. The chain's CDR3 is CASSAGDSGEVYTEAFF. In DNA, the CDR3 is TGTGCCAGCAGTGCTGGGGACAGCGGAGAAGTGTACACTGAAGCTTTCTTT.

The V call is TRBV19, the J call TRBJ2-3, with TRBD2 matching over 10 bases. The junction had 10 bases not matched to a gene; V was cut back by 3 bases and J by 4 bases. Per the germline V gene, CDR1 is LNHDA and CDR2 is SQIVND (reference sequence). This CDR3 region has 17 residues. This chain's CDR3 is CASSIDLAGVLSDTQYF. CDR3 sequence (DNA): TGTGCCAGTAGTATTGATCTAGCGGGAGTTCTTTCAGATACGCAGTATTTT.

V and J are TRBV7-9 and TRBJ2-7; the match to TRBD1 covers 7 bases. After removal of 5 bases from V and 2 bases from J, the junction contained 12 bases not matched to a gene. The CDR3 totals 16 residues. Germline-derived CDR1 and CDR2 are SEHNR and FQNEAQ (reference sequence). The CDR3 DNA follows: TGTGCCAGCAGCCCACCACAGGGGTTTCAACCCTACGAGCAGTACTTC. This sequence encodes CASSPPQGFQPYEQYF.

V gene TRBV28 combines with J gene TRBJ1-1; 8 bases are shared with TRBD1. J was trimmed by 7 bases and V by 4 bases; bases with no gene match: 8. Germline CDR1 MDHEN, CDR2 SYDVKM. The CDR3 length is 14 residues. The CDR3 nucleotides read TGTGCCAGCAGTTCAGGGGGCGTTGAGGGTGAAGCTTTCTTT. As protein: CASSSGGVEGEAFF.

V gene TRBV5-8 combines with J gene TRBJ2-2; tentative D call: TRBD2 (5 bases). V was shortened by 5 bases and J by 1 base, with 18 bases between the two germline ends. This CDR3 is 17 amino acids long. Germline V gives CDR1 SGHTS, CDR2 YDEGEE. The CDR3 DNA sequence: TGTGCCAGCAGACTTGCTTGGGCAGAGGGGAACACCGGGGAGCTGTTTTTT. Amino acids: CASRLAWAEGNTGELFF.

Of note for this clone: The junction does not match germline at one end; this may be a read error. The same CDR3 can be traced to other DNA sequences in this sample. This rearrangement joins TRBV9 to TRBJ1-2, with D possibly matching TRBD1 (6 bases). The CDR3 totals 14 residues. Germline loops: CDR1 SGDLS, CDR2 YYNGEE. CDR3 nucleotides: TGTGCCAGCAGCGTAGCACAGGGCCTCTATGGCTACACCTTT. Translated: CASSVAQGLYGYTF.

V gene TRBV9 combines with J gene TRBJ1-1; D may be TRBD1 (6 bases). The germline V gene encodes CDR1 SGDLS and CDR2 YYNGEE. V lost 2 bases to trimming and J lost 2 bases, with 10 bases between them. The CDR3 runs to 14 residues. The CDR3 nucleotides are TGTGCCAGCAGCGTCCAGGGGCAAAACACTGAAGCTTTCTTT. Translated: CASSVQGQNTEAFF.

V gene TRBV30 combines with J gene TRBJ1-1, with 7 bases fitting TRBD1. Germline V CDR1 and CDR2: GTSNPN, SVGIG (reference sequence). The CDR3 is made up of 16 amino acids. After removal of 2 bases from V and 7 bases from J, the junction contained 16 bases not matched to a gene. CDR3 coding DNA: TGTGCCTGGAGTACACAACCGGGACAGAGGCCCTTTGAAGCTTTCTTT. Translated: CAWSTQPGQRPFEAFF. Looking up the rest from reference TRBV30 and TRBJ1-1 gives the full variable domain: SQTIHQWPATLVQPVGSPLSLECTVEGTSNPNLYWYRQAAGRGLQLLFYSVGIGQISSEVPQNLSASRPQDRQFILSSKKLLLSDSGFYLCAWSTQPGQRPFEAFFGQGTRLTVV.

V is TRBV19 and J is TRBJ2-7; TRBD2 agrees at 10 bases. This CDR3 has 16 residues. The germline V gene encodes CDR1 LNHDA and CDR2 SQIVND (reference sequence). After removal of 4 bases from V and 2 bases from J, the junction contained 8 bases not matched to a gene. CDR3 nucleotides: TGTGCCAGTAGTAACCAACATAGCGGGGGGACCTACGAGCAGTACTTC. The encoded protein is CASSNQHSGGTYEQYF.

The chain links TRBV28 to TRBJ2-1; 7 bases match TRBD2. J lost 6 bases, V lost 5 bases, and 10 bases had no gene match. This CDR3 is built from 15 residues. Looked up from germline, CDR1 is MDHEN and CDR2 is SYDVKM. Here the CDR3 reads CASSLGTTNLNEQFF. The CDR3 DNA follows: TGTGCCAGCAGTCTTGGGACTACTAATCTCAATGAGCAGTTCTTC.

This CDR3 is CASSIRGSSSPLHF. The CDR3 DNA reads as TGTGCCAGTAGTATCCGGGGGTCTAGTTCACCCCTCCACTTT. The rearrangement links TRBV19 to TRBJ1-6, with D maybe TRBD1 (5 bases). Trimming took off 3 bases at V and 9 bases at J, with 12 bases between the two ends. CDR3 size: 14 residues. Germline V gene lookup returns CDR1 LNHDA and CDR2 SQIVND (reference sequence).

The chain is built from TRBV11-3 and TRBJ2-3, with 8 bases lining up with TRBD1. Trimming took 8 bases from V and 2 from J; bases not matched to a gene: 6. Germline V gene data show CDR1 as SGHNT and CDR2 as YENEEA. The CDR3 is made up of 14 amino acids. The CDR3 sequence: CASLTGAPTDTQYF. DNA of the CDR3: TGTGCCAGCCTGACAGGGGCCCCCACAGATACGCAGTATTTT.

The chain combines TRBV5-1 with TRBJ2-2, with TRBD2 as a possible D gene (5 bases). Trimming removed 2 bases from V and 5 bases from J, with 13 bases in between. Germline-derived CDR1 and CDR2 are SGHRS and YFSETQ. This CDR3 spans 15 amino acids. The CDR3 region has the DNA TGCGCCAGCAGCTTCACGGGATTAATTACCGGGGAGCTGTTTTTT. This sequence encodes CASSFTGLITGELFF.

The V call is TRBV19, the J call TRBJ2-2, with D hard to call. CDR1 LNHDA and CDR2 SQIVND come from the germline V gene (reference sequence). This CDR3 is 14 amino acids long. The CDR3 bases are TGTGCGTCCCAGGTAAATCGCGACACCGGGGAGCTGTTTTTT. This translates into CASQVNRDTGELFF.

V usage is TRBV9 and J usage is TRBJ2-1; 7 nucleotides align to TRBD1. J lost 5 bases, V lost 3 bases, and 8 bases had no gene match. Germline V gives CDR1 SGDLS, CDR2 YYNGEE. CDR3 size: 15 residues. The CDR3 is CASSGHDRAHNEQFF. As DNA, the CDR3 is TGTGCCAGCAGCGGGCACGACAGGGCCCACAATGAGCAGTTCTTC.

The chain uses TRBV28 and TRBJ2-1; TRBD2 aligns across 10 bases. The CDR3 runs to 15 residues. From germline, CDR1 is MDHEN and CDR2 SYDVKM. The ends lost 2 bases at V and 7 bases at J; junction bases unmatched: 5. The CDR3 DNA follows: TGTGCCAGCAGTTTAATAGCGGGAGGAGGGAATGAGCAGTTCTTC. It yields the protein CASSLIAGGGNEQFF.

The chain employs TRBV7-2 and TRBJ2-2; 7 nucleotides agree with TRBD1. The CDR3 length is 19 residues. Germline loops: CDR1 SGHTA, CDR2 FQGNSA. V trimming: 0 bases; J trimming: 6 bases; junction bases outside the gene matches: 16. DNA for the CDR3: TGTGCCAGCAGCTTAGCAAGTCGAGGGACAGACTGGGTCCCCGGGGAGCTGTTTTTT. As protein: CASSLASRGTDWVPGELFF.

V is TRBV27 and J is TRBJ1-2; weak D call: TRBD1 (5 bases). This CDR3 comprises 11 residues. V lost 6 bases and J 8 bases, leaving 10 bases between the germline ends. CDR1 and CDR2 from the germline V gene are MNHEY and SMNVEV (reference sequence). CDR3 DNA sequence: TGTGCCAGCAGCCCAGGGTACGGCTACACCTTC. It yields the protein CASSPGYGYTF.

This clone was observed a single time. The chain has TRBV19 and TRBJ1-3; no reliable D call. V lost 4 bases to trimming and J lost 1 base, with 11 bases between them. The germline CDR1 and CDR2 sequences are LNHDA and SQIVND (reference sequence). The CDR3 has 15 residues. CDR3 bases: TGTGCCAGTAGTACCGTTTCGGGGTCTGGAAACACCATATATTTT. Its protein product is CASSTVSGSGNTIYF. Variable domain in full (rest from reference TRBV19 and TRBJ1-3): DGGITQSPKYLFRKEGQNVTLSCEQNLNHDAMYWYRQDPGQGLRLIYYSQIVNDFQKGDIAEGYSVSREKKESFPLTVTSAQKNPTAFYLCASSTVSGSGNTIYFGEGSWLTVV.

The CDR3 protein is CASSQEGLPENYGYTF. CDR3 sequence (DNA): TGCGCCAGCAGCCAAGAGGGACTACCGGAAAACTATGGCTACACCTTC. This sequence joins TRBV5-1 and TRBJ1-2, with D perhaps TRBD1 (5 bases). CDR1 SGHRS and CDR2 YFSETQ come from the germline V gene. V shed 4 bases and J shed 2 bases, with 18 bases lying between them. The CDR3 totals 16 residues.

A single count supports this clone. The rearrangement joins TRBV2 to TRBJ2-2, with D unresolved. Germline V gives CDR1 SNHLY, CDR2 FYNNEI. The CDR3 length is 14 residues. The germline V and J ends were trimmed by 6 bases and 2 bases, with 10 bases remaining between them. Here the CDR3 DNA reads TGTGCCAGCAGGCTACTATTTAACACCGGGGAGCTGTTTTTT. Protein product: CASRLLFNTGELFF.

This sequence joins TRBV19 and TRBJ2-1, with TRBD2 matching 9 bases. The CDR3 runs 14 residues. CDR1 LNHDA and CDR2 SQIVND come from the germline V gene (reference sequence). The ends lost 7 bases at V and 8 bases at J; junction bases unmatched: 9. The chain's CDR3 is CASMGTSRFHEQFF. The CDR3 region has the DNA TGTGCCAGTATGGGGACTAGCAGGTTTCATGAGCAGTTCTTC.

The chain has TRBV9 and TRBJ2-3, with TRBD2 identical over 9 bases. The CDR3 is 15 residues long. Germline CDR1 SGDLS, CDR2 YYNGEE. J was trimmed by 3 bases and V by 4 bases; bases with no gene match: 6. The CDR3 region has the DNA TGTGCCAGCAGCCCCCGGGCGGGAGGGACAGATACGCAGTATTTT. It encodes CASSPRAGGTDTQYF.